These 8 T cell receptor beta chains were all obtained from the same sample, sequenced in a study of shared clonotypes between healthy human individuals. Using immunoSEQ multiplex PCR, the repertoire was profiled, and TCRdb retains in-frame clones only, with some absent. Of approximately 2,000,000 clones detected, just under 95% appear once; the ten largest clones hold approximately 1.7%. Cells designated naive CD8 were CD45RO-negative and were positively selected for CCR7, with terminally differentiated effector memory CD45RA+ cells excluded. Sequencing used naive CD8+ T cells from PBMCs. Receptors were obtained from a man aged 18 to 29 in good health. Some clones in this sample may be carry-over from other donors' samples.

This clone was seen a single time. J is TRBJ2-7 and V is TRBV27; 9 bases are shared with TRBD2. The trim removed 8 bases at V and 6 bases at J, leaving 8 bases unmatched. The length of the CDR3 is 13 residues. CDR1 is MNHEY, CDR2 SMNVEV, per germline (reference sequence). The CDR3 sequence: CASGGAGGLEQYF. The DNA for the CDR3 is TGTGCCAGCGGAGGAGCGGGAGGACTCGAGCAGTACTTC.

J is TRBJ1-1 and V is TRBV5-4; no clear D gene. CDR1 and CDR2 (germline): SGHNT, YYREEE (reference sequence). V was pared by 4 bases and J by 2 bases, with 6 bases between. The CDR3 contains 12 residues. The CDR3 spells CASSQFNTEAFF. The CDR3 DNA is TGTGCCAGCAGCCAATTCAACACTGAAGCTTTCTTT.

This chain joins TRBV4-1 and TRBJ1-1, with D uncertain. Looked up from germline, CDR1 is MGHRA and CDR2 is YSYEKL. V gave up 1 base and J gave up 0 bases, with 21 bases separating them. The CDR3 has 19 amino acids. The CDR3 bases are TGCGCCAGCAGCCAAGTAGTCGCCTACAGAAAACTTTTGAACACTGAAGCTTTCTTT. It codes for CASSQVVAYRKLLNTEAFF.

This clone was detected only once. In nucleotides, the CDR3 is TGCGCCAGCAGCCAAGTGGGAGGGGCGTACGAGCAGTACTTC. Encoded protein: CASSQVGGAYEQYF. This chain links TRBV4-1 with TRBJ2-7; TRBD2 matches at 7 bases. V shed 1 base and J 4 bases; nucleotides not matched to a gene: 4. There are 14 residues in the CDR3. Germline CDR1 reads MGHRA; CDR2 reads YSYEKL.

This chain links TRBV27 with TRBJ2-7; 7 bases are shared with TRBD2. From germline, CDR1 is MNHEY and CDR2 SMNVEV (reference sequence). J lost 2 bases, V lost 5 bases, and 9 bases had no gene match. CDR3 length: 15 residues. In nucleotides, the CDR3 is TGTGCCAGCAGTCCCGGACTAGTCCTTACCTACGAGCAGTACTTC. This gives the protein CASSPGLVLTYEQYF.

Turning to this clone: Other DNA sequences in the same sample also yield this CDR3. Here the CDR3 reads CASSLLSQNTEAFF. The DNA of the CDR3 is TGTGCCAGCAGTTTACTGTCCCAAAACACTGAAGCTTTCTTT. The J gene is TRBJ1-1, the V gene TRBV27; no firm D call. V lost 2 bases to trimming and J lost 2 bases, with 9 bases between them. CDR1 and CDR2 from the germline V gene are MNHEY and SMNVEV (reference sequence). The CDR3 has 14 amino acids.

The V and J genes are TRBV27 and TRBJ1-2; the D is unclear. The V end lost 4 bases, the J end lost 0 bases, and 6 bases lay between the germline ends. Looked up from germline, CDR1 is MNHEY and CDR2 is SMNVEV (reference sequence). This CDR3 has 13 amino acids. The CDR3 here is CASSSGPNYGYTF. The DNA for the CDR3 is TGTGCCAGCAGTTCCGGACCTAACTATGGCTACACCTTC.

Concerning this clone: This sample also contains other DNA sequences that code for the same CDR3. In DNA form, the CDR3 reads TGTGCCAGCAGCTTAGTAGACAATGAGCAGTTCTTC. Encoded protein: CASSLVDNEQFF. The gene calls are TRBV7-6 and TRBJ2-1; D not certain. The germline gives CDR1 SGHVS, CDR2 FNYEAQ. The CDR3 is 12 amino acids. The V end was cut by 1 base, the J end by 5 bases, with 3 bases between.